This TCR beta chain was sequenced in a study of blood T cell repertoires in COVID-19. Study details: Sites across the United States, Italy and Spain contributed samples from acute and convalescent COVID-19. T cells, B-cell-depleted T cells, or PBMCs provided the cDNA or gDNA that served as material.

Per the original data handling: Amplification of reference gene primers was used by the study to estimate nucleated cell counts. Sequenced by immunoSEQ multiplex PCR; TCRdb stores in-frame clones only, minus some. V and J calls and clone size are copied from that table; D and trimming were computed from the DNA. The sample records about 64,000 clones, roughly 93% being singletons. With V trimmed by 1 base and J by 7 bases, 4 bases remained unmatched. CDR3 length: 15 residues. The germline V gene encodes CDR1 SGHNT and CDR2 YENEEA. The chain carries TRBV11-3 and TRBJ2-1, with 10 bases that match TRBD2. The receptor was isolated from a human donor in a cohort sampled during active COVID-19. Material: peripheral blood. CDR3 loop: CASSLGAGGMNEQFF. Written as DNA, the CDR3 is TGTGCCAGCAGCTTAGGAGCGGGAGGGATGAATGAGCAGTTCTTC. Combining the CDR3 with reference TRBV11-3 and TRBJ2-1 gives the whole variable domain EAGVVQSPRYKIIEKKQPVAFWCNPISGHNTLYWYLQNLGQGPELLIRYENEEAVDDSQLPKDRFSAERLKGVDSTLKIQPAELGDSAVYLCASSLGAGGMNEQFFGPGTRLTVL.